This TCR beta chain was identified during a study of control samples from healthy donors and cancer patients. Assay used: immunoSEQ multiplex PCR; TCRdb lists only in-frame clones, some missing. This repertoire shows 110,000 to 150,000 clones, around 90% found once; its top ten account for approximately 11%. This TCR came from a man under 40 in good health. What was sequenced was blood.

The DNA of the CDR3 is TGTGCCAGCAGCGTAGTGCCAAACACTGAAGCTTTCTTT. Its protein product is CASSVVPNTEAFF. This chain uses TRBV9 with TRBJ1-1; D gene unclear. There are 13 residues in the CDR3. Per the germline V gene, CDR1 is SGDLS and CDR2 is YYNGEE. V shed 0 bases and J shed 2 bases, with 5 bases lying between them.